This T cell receptor (beta chain) was identified during a study of CD8+ T cells in alopecia areata. Isolated RNA was reverse transcribed into cDNA used as the sequencing template. Using immunoSEQ multiplex PCR, the repertoire was profiled, and TCRdb retains in-frame clones only, with some absent. This table holds 15,000 to 20,000 clones, 66% found once. As for this clone: Its antigen remains unidentified.

General study results and limits: Possibly as an HLA-related effect, TCR sharing across patients appeared less clear than in mice.

Peripheral blood and lesional scalp punch biopsies were taken from alopecia areata patients. Per germline, CDR1 KGHSH and CDR2 LQKENI. V lost 3 bases and J 1 base, leaving 6 bases between the germline ends. The CDR3 is made up of 13 amino acids. This chain connects TRBV18 to TRBJ1-1, with a possible D match to TRBD1 (6 bases). This material consisted of skin, taken at week 0. The receptor comes from a human donor with alopecia areata. The CDR3, as DNA: TGTGCCAGCTCACCGGGACAGAACACTGAAGCTTTCTTT. Its protein product is CASSPGQNTEAFF.